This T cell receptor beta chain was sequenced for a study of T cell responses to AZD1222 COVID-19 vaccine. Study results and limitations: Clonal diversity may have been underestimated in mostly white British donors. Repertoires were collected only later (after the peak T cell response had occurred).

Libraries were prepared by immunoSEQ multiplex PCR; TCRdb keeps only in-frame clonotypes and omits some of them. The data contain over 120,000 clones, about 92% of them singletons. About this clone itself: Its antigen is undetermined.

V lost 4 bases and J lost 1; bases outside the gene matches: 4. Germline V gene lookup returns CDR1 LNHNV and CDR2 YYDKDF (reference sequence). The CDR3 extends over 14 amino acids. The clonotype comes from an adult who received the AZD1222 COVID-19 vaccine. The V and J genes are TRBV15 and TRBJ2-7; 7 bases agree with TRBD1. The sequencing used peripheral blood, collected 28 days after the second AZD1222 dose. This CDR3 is CATSNHRGSYEQYF. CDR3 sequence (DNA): TGTGCCACCAGCAACCACAGGGGATCCTACGAGCAGTACTTC.